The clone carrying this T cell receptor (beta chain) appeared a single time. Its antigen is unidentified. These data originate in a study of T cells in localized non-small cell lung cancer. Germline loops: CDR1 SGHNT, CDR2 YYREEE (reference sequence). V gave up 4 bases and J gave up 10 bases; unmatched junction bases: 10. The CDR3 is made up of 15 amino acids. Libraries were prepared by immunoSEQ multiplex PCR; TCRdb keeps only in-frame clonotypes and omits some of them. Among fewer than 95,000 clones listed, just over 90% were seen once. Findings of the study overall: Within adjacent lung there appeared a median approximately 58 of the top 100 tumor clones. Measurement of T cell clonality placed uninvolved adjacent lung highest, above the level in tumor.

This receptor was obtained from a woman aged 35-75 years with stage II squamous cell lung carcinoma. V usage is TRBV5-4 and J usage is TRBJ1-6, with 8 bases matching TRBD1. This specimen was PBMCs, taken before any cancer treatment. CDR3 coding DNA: TGTGCCAGCAGCCCGACAGGGGCGGCAGGATCACCCCTCCACTTT. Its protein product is CASSPTGAAGSPLHF.